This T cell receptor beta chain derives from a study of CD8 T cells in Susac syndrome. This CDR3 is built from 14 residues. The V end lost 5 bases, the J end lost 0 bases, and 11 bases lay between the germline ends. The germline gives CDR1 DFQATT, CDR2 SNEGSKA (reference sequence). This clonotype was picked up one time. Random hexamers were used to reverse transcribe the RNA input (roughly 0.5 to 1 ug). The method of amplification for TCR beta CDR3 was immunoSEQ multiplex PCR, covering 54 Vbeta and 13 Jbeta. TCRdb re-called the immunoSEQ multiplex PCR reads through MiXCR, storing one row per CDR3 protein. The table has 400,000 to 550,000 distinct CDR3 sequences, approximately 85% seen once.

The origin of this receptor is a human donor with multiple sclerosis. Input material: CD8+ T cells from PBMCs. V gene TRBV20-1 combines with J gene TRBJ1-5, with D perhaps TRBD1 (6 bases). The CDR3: CSAQGLYSNQPQHF. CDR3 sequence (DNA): TGCAGTGCTCAGGGGCTTTATAGCAATCAGCCCCAGCATTTT.